This T cell receptor beta chain was identified in a study of blood T cell repertoires in COVID-19. Study-wide background: From the United States, Italy and Spain came samples of acute and convalescent COVID-19. Sources were T cells, B-cell-depleted T cells, or PBMCs; the material itself was cDNA or gDNA.

V trimming: 7 bases; J trimming: 5 bases; junction bases outside the gene matches: 7. This CDR3 region has 14 residues. CDR1 is SQVTM, CDR2 ANQGSEA, per germline. In the authors' methods: Using reference gene primer amplification, nucleated cell counts were estimated. The method was immunoSEQ multiplex PCR; TCRdb's version includes in-frame clones alone and lacks a portion of them. The V and J calls and clone size are taken from that table; D and trimming were inferred from the DNA. The sample records 250,000 to 300,000 clones, around 90% being singletons. Sequenced material: peripheral blood. The receptor's source is a woman in her forties or fifties who had recovered from COVID-19. The rearrangement uses TRBV29-1 and TRBJ2-5, with TRBD2 matching over 13 bases. DNA of the CDR3: TGCAGCGCCCCCCGGACTAGCGGGGGCGAGACCCAGTACTTC. This sequence encodes CSAPRTSGGETQYF.